Listed below are T cell receptor beta chains from one sample, sequenced in a study of identical twins. TCRdb fed the 5' RACE reads into MiXCR, producing one record per CDR3 protein. The table records about 530,000 distinct CDR3 sequences, approximately 20% of them present only once. The data were also submitted as part of a second study, on yellow fever vaccine responses in identical twins.

Specimen: CD4+ T cells sorted from blood. The receptors shown here come from a woman aged 18-29 years in good health. Each CDR3 is given with its conserved first and last residue.

V: TRBV19
J: TRBJ2-5
CDR3: CASSLRTGGIETQYF

V: TRBV5-1
J: TRBJ2-2
CDR3: CASSWGLDYTGELFF

V: TRBV27
J: TRBJ2-7
CDR3: CASRQSPRTSYEQYF

V: TRBV15
J: TRBJ2-5
CDR3: CATSSRRQGIQETQYF

V: TRBV25-1
J: TRBJ2-3
CDR3: CASSGRDRTVTQYF

V: TRBV4-1
J: TRBJ2-4
CDR3: CASTPGLAGGLAKNIQYF

V: TRBV27
J: TRBJ2-1
CDR3: CASRGTSGTLYNEQFF

V: TRBV28
J: TRBJ2-1
CDR3: CASSLWFVGRGTHNEQFF

V: TRBV12-3/TRBV12-4
J: TRBJ2-4
CDR3: CASSSGQGRAKNIQYF

V: TRBV29-1
J: TRBJ2-3
CDR3: CSVDRGQGVSDTQYF

V: TRBV11-1
J: TRBJ2-1
CDR3: CASSLARTSGISSYNEQFF

V: TRBV6-5
J: TRBJ2-1
CDR3: CASSYSSSYNEQFF

V: TRBV6-5
J: TRBJ2-7
CDR3: CASSHSLLGPYEQYF

V: TRBV3-1
J: TRBJ1-1
CDR3: CASSQVGPGAGIGTEAFF

V: TRBV12-3/TRBV12-4
J: TRBJ1-4
CDR3: CASSARTGGEKLFF

V: TRBV20-1
J: TRBJ2-3
CDR3: CSARKADTQYF

V: TRBV20-1
J: TRBJ2-3
CDR3: CSAGGGGTDTQYF

V: TRBV11-3
J: TRBJ2-2
CDR3: CASSPVMGAGELFF

V: TRBV5-1
J: TRBJ2-2
CDR3: CASSSGLANTGELFF

V: TRBV20-1
J: TRBJ2-7
CDR3: CSARGLAGHYEQYF

V: TRBV5-1
J: TRBJ1-4
CDR3: CASSLASTGGFEKLFF

V: TRBV12-3/TRBV12-4
J: TRBJ2-7
CDR3: CASSSRQGPYEQYF

V: TRBV12-3/TRBV12-4
J: TRBJ2-1
CDR3: CASRRTSGTFLEQFF

V: TRBV2
J: TRBJ2-3
CDR3: CASSDVIAGGRTDTQYF

V: TRBV5-1
J: TRBJ2-5
CDR3: CASSQGGQLQETQYF

V: TRBV18
J: TRBJ2-3
CDR3: CASSPGSGSYTDTQYF

V: TRBV28
J: TRBJ2-1
CDR3: CASSGLVGEAYNEQFF

V: TRBV18
J: TRBJ2-2
CDR3: CASSPDGSGTANTGELFF

V: TRBV12-3/TRBV12-4
J: TRBJ1-5
CDR3: CASSQRVGTVNQPQHF

V: TRBV20-1
J: TRBJ1-1
CDR3: CSATGGLDTEAFF

V: TRBV28
J: TRBJ1-4
CDR3: CASSPGGGREKLFF

V: TRBV5-1
J: TRBJ2-1
CDR3: CASSFTGDLNEQFF

V: TRBV28
J: TRBJ1-1
CDR3: CASSLAGKDTEAFF

V: TRBV5-6
J: TRBJ1-4
CDR3: CASSLQGGDEKLFF

V: TRBV4-2
J: TRBJ2-1
CDR3: CASSQASPGLAGARYNEQFF

V: TRBV12-3/TRBV12-4
J: TRBJ2-2
CDR3: CASSLSSAGELFF

V: TRBV5-1
J: TRBJ1-3
CDR3: CASSLLAGSLENTIYF

V: TRBV20-1
J: TRBJ1-1
CDR3: CSASSGTVNTEAFF

V: TRBV5-1
J: TRBJ2-1
CDR3: CASSSTRNSYNEQFF

V: TRBV7-2
J: TRBJ2-1
CDR3: CASSSRGLGVEQFF